Below, one T cell receptor beta chain is given with its context. No antigen is known for it. Method: immunoSEQ multiplex PCR; TCRdb's copy keeps in-frame clones and lacks some. Here the sample spans more than 65,000 clones, around nine tenths being singletons. This specimen comes from a study of identifying expanded T cells in peripheral blood. Points from the study as a whole: Variance in clone template counts between approximately two-week samples significantly increased with total template count across all healthy donors.

During the collection period, no donor immune events like infections were recorded. Germline V CDR1 and CDR2: SGHRS, YFSETQ. The CDR3 runs to 15 residues. The junction had 8 bases not matched to a gene; V was cut back by 4 bases and J by 2 bases. Sequenced sample: blood. This clonotype originated in a person aged 18 to 75 in good health. The chain employs TRBV5-1 and TRBJ2-7; 8 positions agree with TRBD1. The CDR3 DNA reads TGCGCCAGCAGCAAAGGACAGGGTAGCGCCTACGAGCAGTACTTC. Its translation: CASSKGQGSAYEQYF.